The present T cell receptor (beta chain) was sequenced within a study of blood T cell repertoires in COVID-19. About the research overall: Specimens from acute and convalescent COVID-19 originated in the United States, Italy and Spain.

In the source study's methods: Amplifying reference gene primers gave estimates of nucleated cell counts. TCRdb's copy holds only in-frame clones and misses some; the assay was immunoSEQ multiplex PCR. Clone size and the V and J calls come from that table; the DNA yielded D and trimming. The top ten hold under 11% of the sample, which has about 120,000 clones, roughly 79% seen once. The germline V and J ends were trimmed by 0 bases and 0 bases, with 11 bases remaining between them. This CDR3 is 16 amino acids long. Germline assignment: CDR1 SGHRS and CDR2 YFSETQ. The origin of this receptor is a human donor in a cohort sampled during active COVID-19. The J gene is TRBJ2-3, the V gene TRBV5-1, with D perhaps TRBD1 (5 bases). Specimen: peripheral blood. The CDR3 DNA reads as TGCGCCAGCAGCTTGGATGAGACAGCCAGCACAGATACGCAGTATTTT. The encoded protein is CASSLDETASTDTQYF.